Sequencing of this T cell receptor beta chain was carried out in a study of spatial heterogeneity in lung cancer. As for the study in general: An average of more than ten raw reads was observed per unique TCR and UMI combination.

Time point given: sample taken at primary tumor resection. Without sorting, whole RNA was sequenced from tumor, nontumor lung or frozen PBMC. In its sample, this clonotype ranks as medium-sized. The antigen remains unidentified. This beta chain appears as a stray read in a library generated for alpha chains; its size is not informative. Overall study results and limits: Tumor mutation counts were tracked by expanded intratumoral alpha and beta TCR counts. Of the expanded TCRs, ubiquitous and regional counts tracked the counts of ubiquitous and regional nonsynonymous mutations, respectively.

The germline CDR1 and CDR2 sequences are SEHNR and FQNEAQ (reference sequence). V was shortened by 5 bases and J by 5 bases, with 28 bases between the two germline ends. The CDR3 totals 18 residues. Every TCR cDNA molecule bore its own unique molecular identifier. Via MiXCR, TCRdb re-called the 5' RACE reads, giving one row per CDR3 protein. The profile shows around 6,000 distinct CDR3 sequences, about 14% of them singletons. The sequence derives from a male donor with early-stage non-small cell lung cancer. The specimen was lung tumor tissue, collected at surgery. The rearrangement links TRBV7-9 to TRBJ2-7, with unresolved D. The CDR3 reads CASSRPHLGRSSLDEQYF. DNA for the CDR3: TGTGCCAGCAGCCGACCCCACCTCGGGCGGAGTTCGTTGGACGAGCAGTACTTC.